This T cell receptor (beta chain) stems from a study of beta chain features in type 1 diabetes (dated by TCRdb to 2017 to 2018). Turning to the overall study: Mean age, gender distribution, total cell number and subset yield did not differ between patients and healthy donors. Naive and central memory subsets were obtained from all 30 or so donors, but regulatory and stem cell-like memory subsets were isolated from only 8 patients and roughly 8 healthy donors. The study compared the TCRB repertoires of sorted circulating CD4+ T cell subsets in recently diagnosed type 1 diabetes patients with those in matched healthy donors. A total of about 100,000,000 sorted cells were examined across all samples, and RNA yield correlated strongly with the number of cells per subset.

Points the paper makes about the study in general: At VDJ recombination sites, patients with type 1 diabetes made fewer insertions and deleted more nucleotides, a pattern implying thymic rearrangement abnormalities. Shorter templates might be favored by PCR, yet because patient and control samples were amplified and corrected together, any such skew would affect both groups equally. Naive, central memory and regulatory TCRB repertoires appeared more similar among patients than among healthy donors. Sequencing cDNA rather than genomic DNA could over-represent highly expressing activated cells, although activation and CD3 levels did not differ between groups. In all four CD4+ subsets, TCRB CDR3 length was moderately but significantly shorter in type 1 diabetes patients. Only small numbers of individuals were included in the HLA sub-analyses, which left unresolved whether HLA type had any influence on TCRB rearrangement.

In the germline V gene, CDR1 corresponds to MNHNS and CDR2 to SASEGT. Counted from cysteine to phenylalanine, this CDR3 has 15 amino acids. The retained sequence is limited to the CDR3, 45 bases, with the frame set at the first base. Trimming at the junction amounts to 0 bases on V and 3 bases on J, and the germline ends lie 12 bases apart. The entire isolated RNA was reverse transcribed using the High Capacity cDNA Reverse Transcription Kit, and thus expressed TCRB transcripts were sequenced. Deep immunoSEQ sequencing was performed on naive, central memory and regulatory T cell samples, with an average of roughly 3.5 million total reads per sample. Sorted cells were lysed in RLT buffer and RNA was extracted with DNase-treated RNeasy Micro or Mini kits, depending on cell number. Each cell subset was processed separately to prevent cross-contamination, with patient and healthy donor samples processed together. TCRB sequences were amplified from cDNA with the immunoSEQ multiplex PCR, producing 87-bp fragments spanning the CDR3 region. Sequencing of the amplicons was performed on the Illumina HiSeq platform. The study's own analysis went as follows. PCR bias was computationally corrected using synthetic template baselines, reads within Hamming distance 2 were collapsed, and singletons that could not be merged were discarded. Reads were aligned against IMGT to assign V, D and J genes, CDR3 length and insertions or deletions at six rearrangement sites. Clonotype counts were normalized to sorted cell number within each subset before computing true diversity and Gini coefficients with the tcR R package. The overlap coefficient, calculated on TCRB nucleotide sequences, was used to measure repertoire sharing. The source is immuneACCESS, and TCRdb retained only in-frame sequences with V and J called. Part of the clones is not carried over; for the studies checked, unresolved V genes explain less than half of this, and the remainder is unexplained. The V and J calls and the clone size are those of that table, but D and trimming were determined from the DNA. The table for this sample lists roughly 180,000 clones; approximately 13% of them were counted only once. 0.6% to 0.8% of the sample lies in the top ten.

Each donor gave one peripheral blood draw, averaging approximately 110 mL, which was collected into heparinised tubes. Using a panel that included CD45RO, CCR7, CD25, CD127, CD95 and CD27, naive, central memory, regulatory and stem cell-like memory CD4+ T cells were sorted on a BD FACSAria II. Every sorted population had a purity above 95%. PBMCs were isolated immediately by Lymphoprep density gradient centrifugation and stained directly without culture. So that batch effects would be minimized, each experiment stained and sorted samples in pairs, pairing one healthy donor with one patient. This clone was recorded many times. The specificity of this receptor is unknown. The sample holds no much larger clone one base away, and base qualities are not on file.

The receptor's source is a woman aged 18-29 years in good health. The sequence joins TRBV6-1 to TRBJ2-7, with the D gene not confidently named. The sample consisted of central memory CD4+ T cells from blood. For the CDR3, the sequence is CASSEAWAGNYEQYF. The DNA sequence is TGTGCCAGCAGTGAAGCGTGGGCAGGAAACTACGAGCAGTACTTC.